This T cell receptor beta chain emerged from a study of human T cells and chemical hapten exposure. Stated time point: pre-sensitization, week 0. Treatment indicated: therapeutic diphenylcyclopropenone sensitization with weekly scalp DPC. Trimming removed 10 bases at V and 4 bases at J, with 16 bases between. Germline-derived CDR1 and CDR2 are ENHRY and SYGVKD. The CDR3 spans 13 residues. TCRdb re-derived calls from the RACE reads in MiXCR, one entry per CDR3 protein. Here the sample spans around 200,000 distinct CDR3 sequences, under 35% being singletons. The receptor comes from a woman in her twenties or thirties with alopecia areata. Some clones in this sample may be carry-over from other donors' samples. The V gene is TRBV10-3, the J gene TRBJ1-2, with D hard to call. Material: whole blood, obtained in connection with sensitization to the hapten diphenylcyclopropenone (DPC). CDR3 sequence: CATELGQSYGYTF. DNA of the CDR3: TGTGCCACTGAACTTGGGCAGAGCTATGGCTACACCTTC.